The 5 T cell receptor beta chains in this list originate from one sample, sequenced in a study of shared clonotypes between healthy human individuals. Assay used: immunoSEQ multiplex PCR; TCRdb lists only in-frame clones, some missing. The table shows around 1,000,000 clones, with about 72% occurring only once. The specimen sequenced was memory CD4+ T cells from PBMCs. Sample subset: CD45RA-negative fraction. The receptor set was obtained from a man aged 18 to 29 in good health. Some clones in this sample may be carry-over from other donors' samples.

This clone was counted a few times. The V call is TRBV10-3, the J call TRBJ2-2; 12 nucleotides line up with TRBD1. The germline V gene encodes CDR1 ENHRY and CDR2 SYGVKD. Trimming took 6 bases from V and 7 from J; bases not matched to a gene: 6. The CDR3 extends over 15 amino acids. In DNA form, the CDR3 reads TGTGCCATCAGACCGGGACAGGGGGCGATCGGGGAGCTGTTTTTT. Protein sequence: CAIRPGQGAIGELFF.

V usage is TRBV28 and J usage is TRBJ1-5; the D gene is possibly TRBD1 (5 bases). The V end lost 6 bases, the J end lost 4 bases, and 13 bases lay between the germline ends. CDR1 and CDR2 (germline): MDHEN, SYDVKM. The CDR3 length is 14 residues. The CDR3 DNA is TGTGCCAGCAGCGAACAGGCGGGGAATCAGCCCCAGCATTTT. This sequence encodes CASSEQAGNQPQHF.

The sample holds a few counts of this clone. The genes are TRBV5-1 and TRBJ2-6, with 11 bases lining up with TRBD2. Germline V lookup: CDR1 SGHRS, CDR2 YFSETQ. This CDR3 region has 19 residues. The V segment lost 2 bases and the J segment 2 bases; nucleotides outside the gene matches: 9. The CDR3 DNA follows: TGCGCCAGCAGCTTTGGGGGGCTAGCGGGAGGCGCTGGGGCCAACGTCCTGACTTTC. It translates to CASSFGGLAGGAGANVLTF.

This chain uses TRBV7-9 with TRBJ1-1; unclear D gene. The germline V gene encodes CDR1 SEHNR and CDR2 FQNEAQ (reference sequence). The V and J ends lost 5 bases and 6 bases respectively, with 10 bases between them. CDR3 length: 12 amino acids. As DNA, the CDR3 is TGTGCCAGCAGCACTCACGGGGCTGAAGCTTTCTTT. This gives the protein CASSTHGAEAFF.

This chain links TRBV11-3 with TRBJ2-7; a weak D match, TRBD1 (6 bases). CDR1 is SGHNT and CDR2 is YENEEA in the germline V gene. CDR3 length: 17 amino acids. V lost 0 bases to trimming and J lost 5 bases, with 20 bases between them. This chain's CDR3 is CASSLDRGGRGIDEQYF. In DNA, the CDR3 is TGTGCCAGCAGCTTAGATCGAGGAGGAAGGGGGATCGACGAGCAGTACTTC.